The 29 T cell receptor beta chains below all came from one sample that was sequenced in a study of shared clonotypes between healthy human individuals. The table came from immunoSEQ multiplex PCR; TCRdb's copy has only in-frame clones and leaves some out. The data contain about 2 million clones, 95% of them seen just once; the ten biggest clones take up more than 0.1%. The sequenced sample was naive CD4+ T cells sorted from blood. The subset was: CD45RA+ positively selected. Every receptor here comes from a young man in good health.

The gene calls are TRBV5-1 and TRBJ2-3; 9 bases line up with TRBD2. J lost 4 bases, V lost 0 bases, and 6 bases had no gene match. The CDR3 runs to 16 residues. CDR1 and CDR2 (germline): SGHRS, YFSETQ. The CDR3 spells CASSLASSGNADTQYF. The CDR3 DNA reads TGCGCCAGCAGCTTGGCCTCTAGCGGGAACGCAGATACGCAGTATTTT.

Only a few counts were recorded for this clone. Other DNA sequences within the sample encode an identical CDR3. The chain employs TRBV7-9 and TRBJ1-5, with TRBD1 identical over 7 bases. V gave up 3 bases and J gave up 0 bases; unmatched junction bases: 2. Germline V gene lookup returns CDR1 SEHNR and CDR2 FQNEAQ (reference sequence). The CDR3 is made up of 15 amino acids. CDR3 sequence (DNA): TGTGCCAGCAGCTTGACAGGGAATAGCAATCAGCCCCAGCATTTT. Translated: CASSLTGNSNQPQHF.

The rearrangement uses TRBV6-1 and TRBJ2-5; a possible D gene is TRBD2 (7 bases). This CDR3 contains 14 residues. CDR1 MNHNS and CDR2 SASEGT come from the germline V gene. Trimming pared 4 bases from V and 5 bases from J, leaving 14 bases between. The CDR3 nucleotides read TGTGCCAGCAGTGTACAGGGACTAAGGGAGACCCAGTACTTC. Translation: CASSVQGLRETQYF.

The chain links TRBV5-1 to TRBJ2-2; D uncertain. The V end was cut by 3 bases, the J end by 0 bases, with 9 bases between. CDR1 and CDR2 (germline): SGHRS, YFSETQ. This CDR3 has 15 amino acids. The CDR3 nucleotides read TGCGCCAGCAGCTACGGAGCTCCGAACACCGGGGAGCTGTTTTTT. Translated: CASSYGAPNTGELFF. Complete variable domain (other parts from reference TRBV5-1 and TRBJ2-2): KAGVTQTPRYLIKTRGQQVTLSCSPISGHRSVSWYQQTPGQGLQFLFEYFSETQRNKGNFPGRFSGRQFSNSRSEMNVSTLELGDSALYLCASSYGAPNTGELFFGEGSRLTVL.

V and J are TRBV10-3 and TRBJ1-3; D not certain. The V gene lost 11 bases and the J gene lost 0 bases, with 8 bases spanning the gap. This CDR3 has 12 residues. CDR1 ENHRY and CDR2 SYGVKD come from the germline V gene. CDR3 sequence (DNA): TGTGCCTCACAGAACTCTGGAAACACCATATATTTT. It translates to CASQNSGNTIYF.

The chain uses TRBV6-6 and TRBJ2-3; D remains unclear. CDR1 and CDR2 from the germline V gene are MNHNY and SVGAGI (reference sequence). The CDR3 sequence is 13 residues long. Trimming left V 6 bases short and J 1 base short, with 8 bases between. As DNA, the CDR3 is TGTGCCAGCAGGCTACTTGGCACAGATACGCAGTATTTT. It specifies CASRLLGTDTQYF.

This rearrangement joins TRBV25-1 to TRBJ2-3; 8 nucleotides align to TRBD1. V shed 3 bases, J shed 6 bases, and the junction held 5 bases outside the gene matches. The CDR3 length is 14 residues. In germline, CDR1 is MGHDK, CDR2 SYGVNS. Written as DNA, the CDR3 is TGTGCCAGCAGTGACAACCGACAGGGGGATACGCAGTATTTT. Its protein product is CASSDNRQGDTQYF.

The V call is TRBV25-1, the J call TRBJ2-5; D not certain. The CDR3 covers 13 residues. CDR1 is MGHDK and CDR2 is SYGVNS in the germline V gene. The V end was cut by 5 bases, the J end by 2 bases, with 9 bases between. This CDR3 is CASSHSNQETQYF. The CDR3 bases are TGTGCCAGCAGTCATTCTAATCAAGAGACCCAGTACTTC.

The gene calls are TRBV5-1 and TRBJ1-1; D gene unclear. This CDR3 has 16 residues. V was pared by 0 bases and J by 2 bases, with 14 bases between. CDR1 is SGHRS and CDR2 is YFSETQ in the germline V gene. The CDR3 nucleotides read TGCGCCAGCAGCTTGGACTCTCTAGGTCCTAACACTGAAGCTTTCTTT. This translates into CASSLDSLGPNTEAFF.

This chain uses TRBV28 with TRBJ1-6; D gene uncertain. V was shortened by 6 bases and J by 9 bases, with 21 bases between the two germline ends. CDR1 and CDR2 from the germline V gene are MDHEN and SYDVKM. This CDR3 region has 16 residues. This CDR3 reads CASSPGSRGVGSPLHF. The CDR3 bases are TGTGCCAGCAGCCCCGGTAGTCGTGGGGTTGGTTCACCCCTCCACTTT.

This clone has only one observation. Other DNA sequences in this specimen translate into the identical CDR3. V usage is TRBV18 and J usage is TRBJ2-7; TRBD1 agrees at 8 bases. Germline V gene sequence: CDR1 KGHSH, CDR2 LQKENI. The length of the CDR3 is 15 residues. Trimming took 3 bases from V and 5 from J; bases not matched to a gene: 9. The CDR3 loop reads CASSPAGQGGNEQYF. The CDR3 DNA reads TGTGCCAGCTCACCCGCCGGACAGGGTGGCAACGAGCAGTACTTC.

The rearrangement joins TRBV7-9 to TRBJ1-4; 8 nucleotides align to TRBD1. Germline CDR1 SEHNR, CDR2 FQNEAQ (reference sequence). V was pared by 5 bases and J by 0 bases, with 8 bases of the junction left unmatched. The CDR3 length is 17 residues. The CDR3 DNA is TGTGCCAGCAGCCCCGGACAGGGCCCTGCAACTAATGAAAAACTGTTTTTT. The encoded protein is CASSPGQGPATNEKLFF.

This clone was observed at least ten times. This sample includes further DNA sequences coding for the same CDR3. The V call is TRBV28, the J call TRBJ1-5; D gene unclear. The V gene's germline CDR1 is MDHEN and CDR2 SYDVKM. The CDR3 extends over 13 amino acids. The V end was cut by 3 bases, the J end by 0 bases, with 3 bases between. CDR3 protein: CASSFSSNQPQHF. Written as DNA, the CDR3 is TGTGCCAGCAGTTTCAGTAGCAATCAGCCCCAGCATTTT. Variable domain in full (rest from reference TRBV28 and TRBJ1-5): DVKVTQSSRYLVKRTGEKVFLECVQDMDHENMFWYRQDPGLGLRLIYFSYDVKMKEKGDIPEGYSVSREKKERFSLILESASTNQTSMYLCASSFSSNQPQHFGDGTRLSIL.

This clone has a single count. This CDR3 reads CASSYGRERNEKLFF. The CDR3 coding sequence is TGTGCCAGCAGTTACGGGCGGGAACGAAATGAAAAACTGTTTTTT. The chain is built from TRBV6-5 and TRBJ1-4; D remains ambiguous. V dropped 2 bases and J dropped 5 bases, with 12 bases sitting between them. CDR3 length: 15 residues. The germline V gene has CDR1 MNHEY and CDR2 SVGAGI.

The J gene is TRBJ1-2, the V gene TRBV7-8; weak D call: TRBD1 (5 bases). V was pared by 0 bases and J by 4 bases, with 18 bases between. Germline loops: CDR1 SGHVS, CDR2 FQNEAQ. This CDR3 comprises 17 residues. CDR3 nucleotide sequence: TGTGCCAGCAGCTTAGCCGAGGGCAGGGCTGGCGCCTATGGCTACACCTTC. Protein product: CASSLAEGRAGAYGYTF.

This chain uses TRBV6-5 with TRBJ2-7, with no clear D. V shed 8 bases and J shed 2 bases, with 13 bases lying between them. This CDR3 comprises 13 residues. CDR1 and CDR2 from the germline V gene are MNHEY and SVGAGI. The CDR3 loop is CASVDSVPYEQYF. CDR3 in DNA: TGTGCCAGCGTAGATTCGGTTCCCTACGAGCAGTACTTC.

The CDR3 protein is CASSLGWGKSSYEQYF. CDR3 DNA sequence: TGTGCCAGCAGCTTGGGTTGGGGTAAAAGCTCCTACGAGCAGTACTTC. The J gene is TRBJ2-7, the V gene TRBV5-4; D remains unclear. Trimming left V 0 bases short and J 0 bases short, with 13 bases between. Germline V gene lookup returns CDR1 SGHNT and CDR2 YYREEE (reference sequence). This CDR3 has 16 residues.

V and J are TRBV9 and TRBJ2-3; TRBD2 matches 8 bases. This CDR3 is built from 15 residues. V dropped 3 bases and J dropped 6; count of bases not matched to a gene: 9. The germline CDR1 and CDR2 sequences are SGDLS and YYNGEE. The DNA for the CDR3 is TGTGCCAGCAGCGATGAGCGGGAGTATACCGATACGCAGTATTTT. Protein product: CASSDEREYTDTQYF.

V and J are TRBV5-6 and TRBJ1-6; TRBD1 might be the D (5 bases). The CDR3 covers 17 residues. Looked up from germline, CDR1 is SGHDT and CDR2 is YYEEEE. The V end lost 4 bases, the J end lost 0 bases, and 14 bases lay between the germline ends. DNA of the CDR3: TGTGCCAGCAGCCCGGGACCCTTAAGCTCCTATAATTCACCCCTCCACTTT. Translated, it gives CASSPGPLSSYNSPLHF. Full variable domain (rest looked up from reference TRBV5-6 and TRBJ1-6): DAGVTQSPTHLIKTRGQQVTLRCSPKSGHDTVSWYQQALGQGPQFIFQYYEEEERQRGNFPDRFSGHQFPNYSSELNVNALLLGDSALYLCASSPGPLSSYNSPLHFGNGTRLTVT.

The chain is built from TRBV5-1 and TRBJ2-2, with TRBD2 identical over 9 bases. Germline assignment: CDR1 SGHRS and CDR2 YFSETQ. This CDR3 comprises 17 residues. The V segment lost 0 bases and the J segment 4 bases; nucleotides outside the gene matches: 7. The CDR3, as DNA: TGCGCCAGCAGCTTGGAGAGCGGGAGGTATGGCACCGGGGAGCTGTTTTTT. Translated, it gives CASSLESGRYGTGELFF.

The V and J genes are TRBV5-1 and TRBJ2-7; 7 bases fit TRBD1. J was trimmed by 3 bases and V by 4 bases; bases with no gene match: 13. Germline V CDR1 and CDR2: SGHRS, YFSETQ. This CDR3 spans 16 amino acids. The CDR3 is CASSEDRIRSHYEQYF. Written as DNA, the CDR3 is TGCGCCAGCAGCGAGGACAGGATCCGGTCTCACTACGAGCAGTACTTC.

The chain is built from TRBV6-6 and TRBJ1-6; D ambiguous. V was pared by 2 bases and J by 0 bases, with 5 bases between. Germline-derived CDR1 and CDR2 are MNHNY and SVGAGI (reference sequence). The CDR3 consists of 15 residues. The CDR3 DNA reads TGTGCCAGCAGTTACGGTAGCTCCTATAATTCACCCCTCCACTTT. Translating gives CASSYGSSYNSPLHF.

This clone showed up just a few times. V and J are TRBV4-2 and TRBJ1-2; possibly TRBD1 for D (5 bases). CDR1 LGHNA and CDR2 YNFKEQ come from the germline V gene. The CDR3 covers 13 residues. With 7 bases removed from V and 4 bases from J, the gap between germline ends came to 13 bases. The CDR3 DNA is TGTGCCAGCAACGGAGGGACCGCCTATGGCTACACCTTC. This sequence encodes CASNGGTAYGYTF.

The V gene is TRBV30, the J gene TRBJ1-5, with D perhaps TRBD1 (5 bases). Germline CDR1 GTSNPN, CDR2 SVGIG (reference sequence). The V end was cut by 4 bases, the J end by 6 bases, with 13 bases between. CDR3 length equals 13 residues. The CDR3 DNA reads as TGTGCCTGGACTCTGGGGGTGGGTCAGCCCCAGCATTTT. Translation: CAWTLGVGQPQHF.

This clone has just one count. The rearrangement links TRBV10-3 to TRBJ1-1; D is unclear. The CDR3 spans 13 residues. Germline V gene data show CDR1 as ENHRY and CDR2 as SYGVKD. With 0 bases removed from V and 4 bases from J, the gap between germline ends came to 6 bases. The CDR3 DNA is TGTGCCATCAGTGAGTCGCTTGGCACTGAAGCTTTCTTT. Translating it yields CAISESLGTEAFF.

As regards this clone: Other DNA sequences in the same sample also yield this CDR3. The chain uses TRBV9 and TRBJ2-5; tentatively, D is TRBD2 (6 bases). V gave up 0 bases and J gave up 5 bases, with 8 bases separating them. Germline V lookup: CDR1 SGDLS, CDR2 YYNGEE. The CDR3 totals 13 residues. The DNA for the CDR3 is TGTGCCAGCAGCGTAGGTGGAGGGGAGACCCAGTACTTC. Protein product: CASSVGGGETQYF.

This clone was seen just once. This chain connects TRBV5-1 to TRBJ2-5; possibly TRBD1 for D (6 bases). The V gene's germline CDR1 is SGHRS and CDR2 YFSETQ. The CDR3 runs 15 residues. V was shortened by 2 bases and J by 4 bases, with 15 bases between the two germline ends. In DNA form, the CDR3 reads TGCGCCAGCAGCTTAAGTCAGGGGAGAGGAGAGACCCAGTACTTC. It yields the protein CASSLSQGRGETQYF.

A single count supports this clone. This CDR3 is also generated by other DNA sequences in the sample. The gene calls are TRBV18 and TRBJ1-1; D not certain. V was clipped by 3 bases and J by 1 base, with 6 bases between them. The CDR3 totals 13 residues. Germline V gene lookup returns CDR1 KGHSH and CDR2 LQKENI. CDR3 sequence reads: CASSPEGNTEAFF. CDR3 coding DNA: TGTGCCAGCTCACCTGAGGGGAACACTGAAGCTTTCTTT.

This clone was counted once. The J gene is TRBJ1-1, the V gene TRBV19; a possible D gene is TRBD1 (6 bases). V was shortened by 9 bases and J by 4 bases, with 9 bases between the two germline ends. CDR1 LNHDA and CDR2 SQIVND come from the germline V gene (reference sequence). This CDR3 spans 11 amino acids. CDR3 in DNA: TGTGCCAGCAAGACAGGCACTGAAGCTTTCTTT. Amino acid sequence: CASKTGTEAFF.